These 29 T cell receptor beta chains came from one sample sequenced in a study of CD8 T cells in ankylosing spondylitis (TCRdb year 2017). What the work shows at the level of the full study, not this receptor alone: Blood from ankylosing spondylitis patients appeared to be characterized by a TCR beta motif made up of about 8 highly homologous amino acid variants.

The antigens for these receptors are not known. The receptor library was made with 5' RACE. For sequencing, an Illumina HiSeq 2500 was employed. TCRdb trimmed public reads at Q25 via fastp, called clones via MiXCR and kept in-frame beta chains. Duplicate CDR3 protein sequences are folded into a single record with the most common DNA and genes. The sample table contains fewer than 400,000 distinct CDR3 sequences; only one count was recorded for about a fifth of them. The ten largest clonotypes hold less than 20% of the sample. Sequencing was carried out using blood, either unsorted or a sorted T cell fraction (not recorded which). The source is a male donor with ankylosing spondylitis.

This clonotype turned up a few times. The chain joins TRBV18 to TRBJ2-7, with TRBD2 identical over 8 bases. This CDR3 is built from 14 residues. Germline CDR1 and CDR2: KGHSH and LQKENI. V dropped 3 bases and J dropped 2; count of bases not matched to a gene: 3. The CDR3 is CASSPGREPYEQYF. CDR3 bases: TGTGCCAGCTCACCCGGGAGGGAGCCCTACGAGCAGTACTTC.

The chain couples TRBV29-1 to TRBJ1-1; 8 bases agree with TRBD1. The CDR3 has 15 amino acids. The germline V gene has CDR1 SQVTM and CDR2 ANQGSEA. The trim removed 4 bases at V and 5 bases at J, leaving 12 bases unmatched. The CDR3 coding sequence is TGCAGCGTTGTTATCGGGGCAGGGGGCTGGACTGAAGCTTTCTTT. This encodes CSVVIGAGGWTEAFF.

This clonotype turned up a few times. As DNA, the CDR3 is TGCGCCAGCAGCTTGGTGCTAGCTGGTTTGGGAGATACGCAGTATTTT. This gives the protein CASSLVLAGLGDTQYF. The chain employs TRBV5-1 and TRBJ2-3, with a tentative D call TRBD2 (5 bases). Germline CDR1 SGHRS, CDR2 YFSETQ. The CDR3 is 16 amino acids. Between the trimmed V and J ends, which lost 0 bases and 5 bases, there was a span of 16 bases.

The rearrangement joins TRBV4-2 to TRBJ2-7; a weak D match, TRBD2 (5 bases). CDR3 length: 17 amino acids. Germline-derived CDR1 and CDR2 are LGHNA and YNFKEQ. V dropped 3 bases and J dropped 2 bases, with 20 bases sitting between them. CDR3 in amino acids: CASSHPSETGGTYEQYF. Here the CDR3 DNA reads TGTGCCAGCAGCCACCCGTCAGAAACTGGAGGAACCTACGAGCAGTACTTC.

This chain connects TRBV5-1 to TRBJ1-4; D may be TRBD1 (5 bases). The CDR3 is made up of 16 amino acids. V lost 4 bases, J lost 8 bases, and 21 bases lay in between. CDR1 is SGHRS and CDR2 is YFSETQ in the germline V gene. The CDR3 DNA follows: TGCGCCAGCAGCCCCCTGACGAGGGACCTAAGCGAAAAACTGTTTTTT. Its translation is CASSPLTRDLSEKLFF.

CDR3 in amino acids: CASSFGAEETQYF. DNA of the CDR3: TGCGCCAGCAGCTTCGGGGCGGAGGAGACCCAGTACTTC. The V and J genes are TRBV5-1 and TRBJ2-5; D assignment may be TRBD1 or TRBD2 (5 bases each). Germline V gene sequence: CDR1 SGHRS, CDR2 YFSETQ. The V and J ends lost 2 bases and 5 bases respectively, with 10 bases between them. This CDR3 region has 13 residues.

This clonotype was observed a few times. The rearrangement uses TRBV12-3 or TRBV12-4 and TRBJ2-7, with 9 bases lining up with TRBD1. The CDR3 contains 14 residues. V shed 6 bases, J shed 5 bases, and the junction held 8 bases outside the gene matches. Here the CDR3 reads CASSRQGGVHEQYF. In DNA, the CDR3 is TGTGCCAGCAGCCGACAGGGGGGGGTCCACGAGCAGTACTTC.

CDR3 coding DNA: TGTGCCAGCAGTTTATTTAGCGGGAAGGTCCCGAATGAGCAGTTCTTC. It encodes CASSLFSGKVPNEQFF. The chain carries TRBV28 and TRBJ2-1; 8 nucleotides line up with TRBD2. The CDR3 consists of 16 residues. Per the germline V gene, CDR1 is MDHEN and CDR2 is SYDVKM. V lost 1 base and J lost 7; bases outside the gene matches: 9.

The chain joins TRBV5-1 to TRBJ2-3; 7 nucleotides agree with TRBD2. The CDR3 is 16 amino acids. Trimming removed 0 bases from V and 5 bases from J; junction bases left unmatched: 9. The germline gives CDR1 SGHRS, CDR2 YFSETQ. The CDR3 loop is CASSLEGRELIDTQYF. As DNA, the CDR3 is TGCGCCAGCAGCTTGGAGGGGCGGGAGCTTATAGATACGCAGTATTTT.

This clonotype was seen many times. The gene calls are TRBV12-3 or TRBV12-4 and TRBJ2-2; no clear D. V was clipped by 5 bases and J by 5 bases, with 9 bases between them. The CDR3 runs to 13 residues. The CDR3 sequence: CASSESRTGELFF. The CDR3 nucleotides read TGTGCCAGCAGTGAGTCGAGGACCGGGGAGCTGTTTTTT.

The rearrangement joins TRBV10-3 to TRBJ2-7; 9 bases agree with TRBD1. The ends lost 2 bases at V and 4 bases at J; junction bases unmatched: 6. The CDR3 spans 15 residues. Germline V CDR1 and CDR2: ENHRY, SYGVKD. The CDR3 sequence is CAISEADRGDYEQYF. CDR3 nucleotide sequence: TGTGCCATCAGTGAGGCAGACAGGGGGGATTACGAGCAGTACTTC.

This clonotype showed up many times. Written as DNA, the CDR3 is TGCGCCAGCAGCATACAGACAGGGCTGTATGGCTACACCTTC. Its protein product is CASSIQTGLYGYTF. This sequence joins TRBV5-1 and TRBJ1-2; 7 bases are shared with TRBD1. The V and J ends lost 4 bases and 5 bases, in that order; junction bases with no gene match: 8. This CDR3 comprises 14 residues. Germline CDR1 and CDR2: SGHRS and YFSETQ. Based on the CDR3 plus reference TRBV5-1 and TRBJ1-2, the full variable domain is KAGVTQTPRYLIKTRGQQVTLSCSPISGHRSVSWYQQTPGQGLQFLFEYFSETQRNKGNFPGRFSGRQFSNSRSEMNVSTLELGDSALYLCASSIQTGLYGYTFGSGTRLTVV.

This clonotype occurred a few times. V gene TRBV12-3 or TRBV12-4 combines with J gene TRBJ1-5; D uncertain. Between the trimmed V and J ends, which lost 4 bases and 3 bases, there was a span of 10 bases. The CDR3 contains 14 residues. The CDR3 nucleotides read TGTGCCAGCAGTTCCGGGGTTGACAATCAGCCCCAGCATTTT. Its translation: CASSSGVDNQPQHF.

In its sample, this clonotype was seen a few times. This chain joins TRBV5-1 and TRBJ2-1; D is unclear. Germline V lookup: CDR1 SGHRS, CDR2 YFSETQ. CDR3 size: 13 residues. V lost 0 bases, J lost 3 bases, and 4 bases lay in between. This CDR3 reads CASSLADYNEQFF. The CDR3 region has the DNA TGCGCCAGCAGCTTGGCAGACTACAATGAGCAGTTCTTC.

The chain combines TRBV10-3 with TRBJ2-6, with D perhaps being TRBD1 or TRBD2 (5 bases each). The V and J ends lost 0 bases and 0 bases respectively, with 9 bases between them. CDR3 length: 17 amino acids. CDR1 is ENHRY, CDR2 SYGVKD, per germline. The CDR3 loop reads CAISESTGGSGANVLTF. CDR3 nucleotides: TGTGCCATCAGTGAGTCGACTGGGGGCTCTGGGGCCAACGTCCTGACTTTC.

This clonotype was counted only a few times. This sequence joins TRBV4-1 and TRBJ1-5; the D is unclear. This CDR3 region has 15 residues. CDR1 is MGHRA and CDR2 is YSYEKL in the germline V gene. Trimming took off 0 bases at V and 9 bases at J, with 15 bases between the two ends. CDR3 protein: CASSQESGGSRPQHF. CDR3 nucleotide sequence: TGCGCCAGCAGCCAAGAAAGTGGTGGCTCGCGGCCCCAGCATTTT.

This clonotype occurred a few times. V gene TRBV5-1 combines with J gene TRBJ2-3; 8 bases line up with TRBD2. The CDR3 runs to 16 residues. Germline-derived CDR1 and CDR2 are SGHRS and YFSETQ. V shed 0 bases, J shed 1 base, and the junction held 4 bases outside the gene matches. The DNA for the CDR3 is TGCGCCAGCAGCTTGGAGGCGGGAGGCGGCACAGATACGCAGTATTTT. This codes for CASSLEAGGGTDTQYF. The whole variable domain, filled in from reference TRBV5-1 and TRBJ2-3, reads KAGVTQTPRYLIKTRGQQVTLSCSPISGHRSVSWYQQTPGQGLQFLFEYFSETQRNKGNFPGRFSGRQFSNSRSEMNVSTLELGDSALYLCASSLEAGGGTDTQYFGPGTRLTVL.

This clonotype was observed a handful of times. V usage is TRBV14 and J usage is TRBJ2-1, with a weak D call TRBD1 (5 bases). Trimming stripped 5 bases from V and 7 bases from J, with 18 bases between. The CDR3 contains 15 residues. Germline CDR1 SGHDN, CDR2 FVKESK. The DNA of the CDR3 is TGTGCCAGCAGCAAACGGCAGGGTGGAGTGAATGAGCAGTTCTTC. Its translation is CASSKRQGGVNEQFF.

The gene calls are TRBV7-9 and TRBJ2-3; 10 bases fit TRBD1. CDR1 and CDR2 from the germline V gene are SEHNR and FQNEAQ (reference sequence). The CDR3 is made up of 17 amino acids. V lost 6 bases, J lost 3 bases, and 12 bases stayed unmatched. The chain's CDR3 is CASSPLPGQGTTDTQYF. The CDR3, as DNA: TGTGCCAGCAGTCCCCTCCCGGGACAGGGGACGACAGATACGCAGTATTTT.

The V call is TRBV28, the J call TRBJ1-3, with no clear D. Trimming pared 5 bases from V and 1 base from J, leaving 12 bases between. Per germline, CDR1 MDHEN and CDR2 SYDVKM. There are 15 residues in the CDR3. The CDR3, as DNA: TGTGCCAGCAGTCGACCCCGGGCGTCTGGAAACACCATATATTTT. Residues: CASSRPRASGNTIYF. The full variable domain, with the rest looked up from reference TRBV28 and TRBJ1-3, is DVKVTQSSRYLVKRTGEKVFLECVQDMDHENMFWYRQDPGLGLRLIYFSYDVKMKEKGDIPEGYSVSREKKERFSLILESASTNQTSMYLCASSRPRASGNTIYFGEGSWLTVV.

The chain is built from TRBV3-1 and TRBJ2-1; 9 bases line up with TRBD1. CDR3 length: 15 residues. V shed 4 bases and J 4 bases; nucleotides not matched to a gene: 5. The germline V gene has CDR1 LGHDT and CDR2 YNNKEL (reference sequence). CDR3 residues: CASSPTTGGYNEQFF. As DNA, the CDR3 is TGTGCCAGCAGCCCAACGACAGGGGGTTACAATGAGCAGTTCTTC.

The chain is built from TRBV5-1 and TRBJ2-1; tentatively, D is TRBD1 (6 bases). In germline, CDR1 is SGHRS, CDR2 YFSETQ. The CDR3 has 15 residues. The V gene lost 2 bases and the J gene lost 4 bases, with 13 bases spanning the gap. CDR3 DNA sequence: TGCGCCAGCAGCTTCACAGGGATAACTTACAATGAGCAGTTCTTC. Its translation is CASSFTGITYNEQFF.

The CDR3 sequence is CASTQQGGVEAFF. The CDR3 coding sequence is TGTGCCAGCACACAGCAGGGGGGGGTTGAAGCTTTCTTT. V usage is TRBV12-3 or TRBV12-4 and J usage is TRBJ1-1; 7 nucleotides line up with TRBD1. The CDR3 has 13 residues. Trimming removed 7 bases from V and 7 bases from J; junction bases left unmatched: 9.

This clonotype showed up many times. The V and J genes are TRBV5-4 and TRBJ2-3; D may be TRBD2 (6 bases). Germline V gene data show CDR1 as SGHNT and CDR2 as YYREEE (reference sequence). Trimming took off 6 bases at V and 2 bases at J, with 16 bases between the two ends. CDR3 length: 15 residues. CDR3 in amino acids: CASKLDGGYTDTQYF. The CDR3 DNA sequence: TGTGCCAGCAAGCTTGATGGGGGGTACACAGATACGCAGTATTTT.

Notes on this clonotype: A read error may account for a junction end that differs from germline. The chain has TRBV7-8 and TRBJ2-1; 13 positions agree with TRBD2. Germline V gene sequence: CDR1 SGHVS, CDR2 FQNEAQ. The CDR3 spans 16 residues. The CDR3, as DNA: TGTGCCAGCAGCCCCCGGACTAGCGGGAGCTACGATGAGCAGTTCTTC. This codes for CASSPRTSGSYDEQFF.

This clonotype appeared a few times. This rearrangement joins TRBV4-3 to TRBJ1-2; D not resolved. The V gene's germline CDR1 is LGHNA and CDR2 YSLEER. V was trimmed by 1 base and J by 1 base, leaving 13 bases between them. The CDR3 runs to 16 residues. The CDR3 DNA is TGCGCCAGCAGCCAAGCCTGGGGTGCGATTAACTATGGCTACACCTTC. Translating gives CASSQAWGAINYGYTF.

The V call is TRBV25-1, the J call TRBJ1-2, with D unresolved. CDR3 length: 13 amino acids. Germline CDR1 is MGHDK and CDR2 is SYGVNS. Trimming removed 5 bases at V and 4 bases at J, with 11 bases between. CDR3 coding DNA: TGTGCCAGCAGTCCCCCCGGCGGCTATGGCTACACCTTC. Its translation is CASSPPGGYGYTF.

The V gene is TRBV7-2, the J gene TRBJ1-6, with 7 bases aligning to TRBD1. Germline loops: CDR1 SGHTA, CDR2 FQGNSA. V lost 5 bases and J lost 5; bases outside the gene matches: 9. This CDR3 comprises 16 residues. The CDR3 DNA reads TGTGCCAGCAGCATCAGGGGGAGGGGTAATAATTCACCCCTCCACTTT. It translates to CASSIRGRGNNSPLHF.

CDR3 sequence: CASKSQGSTGELFF. CDR3 DNA sequence: TGTGCCAGCAAATCACAGGGGTCCACCGGGGAGCTGTTTTTT. J is TRBJ2-2 and V is TRBV27, with TRBD1 identical over 7 bases. Germline trimming cut 7 bases from V and 4 bases from J; bases unmatched to any gene: 6. The CDR3 length is 14 residues. Germline CDR1 and CDR2: MNHEY and SMNVEV (reference sequence).